This TCR beta chain emerged from a study of blood T cells in healthy people across ages. Study results and limitations: Bulk PBMC profiling left naive and antigen-experienced comparisons inconclusive. Higher diversity and more naive CD4+ cells were features of long-lived donors, compared to aged donors.

A remark on this clonotype: Its antigen is unknown.

Germline CDR1 SQVTM, CDR2 ANQGSEA. The germline V and J ends were trimmed by 1 base and 0 bases, with 9 bases remaining between them. CDR3 size: 14 residues. A sample-barcoded 5' primer and a J-beta primer mix were used in a second PCR of about 6 to 11 cycles. TCRdb recomputed calls from the 5' RACE reads with MiXCR, one row per CDR3 protein. The profile shows approximately 880,000 distinct CDR3 sequences, roughly 48% of them singletons. The sequenced material came from blood. The sequence was obtained from a man aged 30 to 39 in good health. This chain connects TRBV29-1 to TRBJ1-2, with D hard to call. CDR3 in DNA: TGCAGCGTTGAAGGACTCGGAACTAACTATGGCTACACCTTC. Translated: CSVEGLGTNYGYTF.